Sequencing of this T cell receptor beta chain was carried out in a study of T cell responses to AZD1222 COVID-19 vaccine. Study outcomes and limitations: Seropositive status at baseline applied to only six AZD1222 recipients.

Profiling relied on immunoSEQ multiplex PCR, and the TCRdb table lists in-frame clones only, not all of them. The sample includes approximately 84,000 clones, 80% to 90% of them seen just once. A remark on this clone: Its specificity is not known.

Sequenced here: peripheral blood, sampled 28 days after the second AZD1222 dose. This receptor was taken from an adult who received the AZD1222 COVID-19 vaccine.

The CDR3 loop is CASSAVGLDTEAFF. In DNA, the CDR3 is TGCGCCAGCAGCGCCGTAGGTCTGGACACTGAAGCTTTCTTT. The chain recombines TRBV10-2 with TRBJ1-1; D gene uncertain. Germline CDR1 reads WSHSY; CDR2 reads SAAADI. The length of the CDR3 is 14 residues. Trimming shortened V by 6 bases and J by 3 bases, and 14 bases separated the two germline ends.